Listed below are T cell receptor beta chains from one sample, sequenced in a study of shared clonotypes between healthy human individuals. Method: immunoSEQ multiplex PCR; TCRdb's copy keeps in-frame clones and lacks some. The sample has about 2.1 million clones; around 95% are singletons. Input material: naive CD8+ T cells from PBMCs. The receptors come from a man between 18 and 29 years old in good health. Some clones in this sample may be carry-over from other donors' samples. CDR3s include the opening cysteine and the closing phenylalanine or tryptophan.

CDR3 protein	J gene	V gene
CATSTRASSYEQYF	TRBJ2-7	TRBV15
CASSVGLAGDYEQFF	TRBJ2-1	TRBV9
CATALGTGAGNTIYF	TRBJ1-3	TRBV15
CASSKRAAPPYEQYF	TRBJ2-7	TRBV21-1
CASSLVPGTSDEQYF	TRBJ2-7	TRBV13
CASSPGRTGGQYEQYF	TRBJ2-7	TRBV13
CASSFWRSGTLYNEQFF	TRBJ2-1	TRBV5-6
CASTGGTAAYEQYF	TRBJ2-7	TRBV7-2
CSVEDTANTGELFF	TRBJ2-2	TRBV29-1
CASRDGSSYNEQFF	TRBJ2-1	TRBV9